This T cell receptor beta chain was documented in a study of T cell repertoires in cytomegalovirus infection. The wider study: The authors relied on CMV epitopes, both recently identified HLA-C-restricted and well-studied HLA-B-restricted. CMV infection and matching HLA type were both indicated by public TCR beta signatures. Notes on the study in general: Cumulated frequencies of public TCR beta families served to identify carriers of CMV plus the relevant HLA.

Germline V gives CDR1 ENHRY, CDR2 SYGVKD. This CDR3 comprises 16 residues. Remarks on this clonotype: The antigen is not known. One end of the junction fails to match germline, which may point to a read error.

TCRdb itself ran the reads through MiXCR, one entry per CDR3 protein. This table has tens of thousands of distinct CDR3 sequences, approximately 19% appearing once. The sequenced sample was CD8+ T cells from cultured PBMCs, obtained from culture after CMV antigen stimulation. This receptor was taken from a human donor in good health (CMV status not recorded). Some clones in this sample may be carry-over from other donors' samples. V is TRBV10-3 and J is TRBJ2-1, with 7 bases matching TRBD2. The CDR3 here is CVISDLSGPSYNEQFF. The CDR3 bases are TGTGTCATCAGTGACCTTAGCGGGCCCTCCTACAATGAGCAGTTCTTC.